A single T cell receptor (beta chain) is shown here with its context. This specimen comes from a study of blood T cell repertoires in COVID-19. Across the whole study: Whether acute or convalescent, the COVID-19 samples came from the United States, Italy and Spain. T cells, B-cell-depleted T cells, or PBMCs supplied cDNA or gDNA.

As originally analysed: From reference gene primer amplification, estimates of nucleated cell counts were derived. Assay used: immunoSEQ multiplex PCR; TCRdb lists only in-frame clones, some missing. The V and J calls and clone size come from that table; D and trimming were worked out from the DNA. Of a few hundred thousand clones listed, roughly 88% were seen once; the top ten hold roughly 10%. The CDR3 has 16 amino acids. V lost 6 bases and J lost 3; bases outside the gene matches: 14. The germline V gene encodes CDR1 SQVTM and CDR2 ANQGSEA. Patients at the Seattle site were enrolled during active infection and followed longitudinally.

Sequences were obtained from peripheral blood. The V and J genes are TRBV29-1 and TRBJ1-1; 9 nucleotides align to TRBD1. The TCR comes from a woman in her seventies with COVID-19, enrolled during active disease. The CDR3 here is CSVPKPPGQGDTEAFF. CDR3 sequence (DNA): TGCAGCGTACCAAAACCCCCGGGACAGGGTGACACTGAAGCTTTCTTT.